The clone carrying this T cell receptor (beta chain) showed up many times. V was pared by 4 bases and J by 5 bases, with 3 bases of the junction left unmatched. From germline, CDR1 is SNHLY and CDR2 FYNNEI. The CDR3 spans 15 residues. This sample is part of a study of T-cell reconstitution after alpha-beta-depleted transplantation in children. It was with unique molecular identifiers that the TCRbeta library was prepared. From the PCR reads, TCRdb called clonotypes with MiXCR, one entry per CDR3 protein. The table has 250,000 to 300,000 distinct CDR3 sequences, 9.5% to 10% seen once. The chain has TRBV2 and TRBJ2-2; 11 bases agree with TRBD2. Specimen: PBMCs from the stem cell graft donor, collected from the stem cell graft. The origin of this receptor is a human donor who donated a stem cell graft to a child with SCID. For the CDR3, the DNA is TGTGCCAGCAGTGTGCTAGCGGGGGGTACCGGGGAGCTGTTTTTT. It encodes CASSVLAGGTGELFF.